This section outlines one T cell receptor beta chain sequence together with its context. Its antigen remains unidentified. The data belong to a study of Ad26.COV2.S vaccination and SARS-CoV-2 variants. Study in general: Of the COV1001 trial arms, the Ad26.COV2.S arm included the donor. Intramuscular Ad26.COV2.S at 5x10^10 or 1x10^11 viral particles.

General observations from the study: Analytic work on TCR breadth and depth might have understated the full extent of total T cell responses.

Treatment indicated: around 19 received Ad26.COV2.S at low or high dose, single or two shots; several received placebo; per-sample allocation not given. Samples analyzed were those drawn on day 63 after the first vaccine or placebo injection. The V end was cut by 5 bases, the J end by 2 bases, with 13 bases between. CDR1 and CDR2 (germline): SGHRS, YFSETQ. The CDR3 consists of 14 residues. Clones were sequenced by immunoSEQ multiplex PCR, and TCRdb holds only the in-frame ones, with some missing. There are hundreds of thousands of clones in the sample; roughly 87% occur only once, and approximately 2.5% lies in the top ten.

This sample comprised peripheral blood, obtained in a trial of Ad26.COV2.S vaccine versus placebo. V and J are TRBV5-1 and TRBJ1-1; D perhaps matches TRBD1 (6 bases). This clonotype was obtained from a person between 18 and 59 years old who received the Ad26.COV2.S COVID-19 vaccine or a placebo. CDR3 protein: CASRENRVNTEAFF. In DNA, the CDR3 is TGCGCCAGCAGAGAAAACAGGGTTAACACTGAAGCTTTCTTT.